The 18 T cell receptor beta chains given below trace back to one sample, sequenced in a study of graft-versus-host responses after intestinal transplantation. Assay used: immunoSEQ multiplex PCR; TCRdb lists only in-frame clones, some missing. The sample has approximately 39,000 clones, 94% seen once. Their antigens are not known. Specimen: unstimulated CD4+ T cells sorted from spleen or lymph node cells, collected before transplant. These TCRs come from a human donor who was the organ donor for an intestinal transplant.

The chain couples TRBV30 to TRBJ2-3; 14 nucleotides agree with TRBD2. V gave up 1 base and J gave up 0 bases; unmatched junction bases: 3. There are 17 residues in the CDR3. Germline CDR1 and CDR2: GTSNPN and SVGIG (reference sequence). The CDR3 DNA follows: TGTGCCTGGAGTGGACTAGCGGGGGGGCTTAGCACAGATACGCAGTATTTT. Translation: CAWSGLAGGLSTDTQYF. Combining the CDR3 with reference TRBV30 and TRBJ2-3 gives the whole variable domain SQTIHQWPATLVQPVGSPLSLECTVEGTSNPNLYWYRQAAGRGLQLLFYSVGIGQISSEVPQNLSASRPQDRQFILSSKKLLLSDSGFYLCAWSGLAGGLSTDTQYFGPGTRLTVL.

The chain combines TRBV4-1 with TRBJ1-2, with D unresolved. CDR3 length: 14 residues. Germline CDR1 and CDR2: MGHRA and YSYEKL. Between the trimmed V and J ends, which lost 0 bases and 4 bases, there was a span of 9 bases. The CDR3: CASSQEAAPYGYTF. CDR3 DNA sequence: TGCGCCAGCAGCCAAGAAGCAGCCCCCTATGGCTACACCTTC.

J is TRBJ2-7 and V is TRBV2; 11 nucleotides agree with TRBD2. CDR3 length equals 15 residues. The trim removed 6 bases at V and 7 bases at J, leaving 11 bases unmatched. Germline V CDR1 and CDR2: SNHLY, FYNNEI. DNA of the CDR3: TGTGCCAGCAGGACGACTAGCGGGACCCCTCGAGAGCAGTACTTC. Protein product: CASRTTSGTPREQYF.

The J gene is TRBJ1-1, the V gene TRBV7-3, with D uncertain. V dropped 5 bases and J dropped 3 bases, with 10 bases sitting between them. Germline CDR1 SGHTA, CDR2 FQGTGA. The CDR3 is 13 residues long. The CDR3 here is CASSRGGYTEAFF. The CDR3 DNA sequence: TGTGCCAGCAGCCGGGGAGGGTACACTGAAGCTTTCTTT.

The V call is TRBV19, the J call TRBJ1-1, with D unclear. Germline CDR1 and CDR2: LNHDA and SQIVND (reference sequence). This CDR3 is built from 14 residues. Between the trimmed V and J ends, which lost 3 bases and 6 bases, there was a span of 14 bases. CDR3 nucleotide sequence: TGTGCCAGTAGTATGCGCAGTCAGAAGCCTGAAGCTTTCTTT. This sequence encodes CASSMRSQKPEAFF.

In nucleotides, the CDR3 is TGTGCCAGCAGCGTAGCTGATGGGGGCCGCACAGATACGCAGTATTTT. It specifies CASSVADGGRTDTQYF. This sequence joins TRBV9 and TRBJ2-3, with D perhaps TRBD1 (6 bases). V was shortened by 0 bases and J by 1 base, with 12 bases between the two germline ends. Germline V CDR1 and CDR2: SGDLS, YYNGEE. CDR3 length: 16 residues.

V gene TRBV7-8 combines with J gene TRBJ2-2; a weak D match, TRBD2 (7 bases). This CDR3 comprises 17 residues. V was shortened by 2 bases and J by 3 bases, with 16 bases between the two germline ends. The germline V gene encodes CDR1 SGHVS and CDR2 FQNEAQ. CDR3 sequence: CASSLLRGGAYTGELFF. CDR3 nucleotides: TGTGCCAGCAGCTTATTGAGGGGGGGCGCGTACACCGGGGAGCTGTTTTTT.

This chain uses TRBV30 with TRBJ1-1; no definite D call. This CDR3 has 13 residues. The V gene lost 3 bases and the J gene lost 5 bases, with 13 bases spanning the gap. The germline CDR1 and CDR2 sequences are GTSNPN and SVGIG (reference sequence). CDR3: CAWSPTVGTEAFF. The CDR3 DNA reads TGTGCCTGGAGCCCTACGGTGGGAACTGAAGCTTTCTTT.

This chain uses TRBV4-3 with TRBJ1-6; D is unresolved. The V and J ends lost 4 bases and 5 bases respectively, with 24 bases between them. The CDR3 is 19 amino acids. The germline gives CDR1 LGHNA, CDR2 YSLEER. Here the CDR3 DNA reads TGCGCCAGCAGCCCAGCCTCCAGCCGACCCTCTCCAAATAATTCACCCCTCCACTTT. It specifies CASSPASSRPSPNNSPLHF.

This chain joins TRBV7-8 and TRBJ2-1, with TRBD2 matching over 7 bases. V was clipped by 2 bases and J by 0 bases; unmatched bases: 10. CDR3 length: 18 residues. Germline CDR1 SGHVS, CDR2 FQNEAQ. The CDR3 sequence: CASSLLASGASSYNEQFF. Written as DNA, the CDR3 is TGTGCCAGCAGCTTACTGGCCAGCGGGGCGAGCTCCTACAATGAGCAGTTCTTC.

The V gene is TRBV7-2, the J gene TRBJ1-1, with a tentative D call TRBD1 (6 bases). Germline CDR1 and CDR2: SGHTA and FQGNSA. The CDR3 is made up of 15 amino acids. V lost 2 bases and J 1 base, leaving 11 bases between the germline ends. The CDR3 bases are TGTGCCAGCAGCTTACTCGGACAGTCGAACACTGAAGCTTTCTTT. Amino acid sequence: CASSLLGQSNTEAFF. Full variable domain (remainder filled in from reference TRBV7-2 and TRBJ1-1): GAGVSQSPSNKVTEKGKDVELRCDPISGHTALYWYRQSLGQGLEFLIYFQGNSAPDKSGLPSDRFSAERTGGSVSTLTIQRTQQEDSAVYLCASSLLGQSNTEAFFGQGTRLTVV.

The chain recombines TRBV11-2 with TRBJ2-2; D is perhaps TRBD2 (6 bases). Trimming took off 5 bases at V and 0 bases at J, with 16 bases between the two ends. CDR1 is SGHAT and CDR2 is FQNNGV in the germline V gene. The CDR3 is 17 amino acids. CDR3 coding DNA: TGTGCCAGCAGCCCGTCCCGGGACTGGACGAACACCGGGGAGCTGTTTTTT. Translated: CASSPSRDWTNTGELFF.

The chain carries TRBV10-3 and TRBJ2-5, with 8 bases lining up with TRBD1. There are 13 residues in the CDR3. The J segment lost 5 bases and the V segment lost 4 bases, leaving 3 bases of the junction unmatched. Per germline, CDR1 ENHRY and CDR2 SYGVKD. CDR3 sequence: CAISARQGETQYF. Here the CDR3 DNA reads TGTGCCATCAGTGCGAGACAGGGGGAGACCCAGTACTTC.

The rearrangement joins TRBV7-2 to TRBJ2-3; D not certain. Germline V gene sequence: CDR1 SGHTA, CDR2 FQGNSA. This CDR3 has 14 amino acids. Trimming pared 3 bases from V and 0 bases from J, leaving 7 bases between. In DNA form, the CDR3 reads TGTGCCAGCAGCTTTGGCAGTAGCACAGATACGCAGTATTTT. This codes for CASSFGSSTDTQYF.

The chain couples TRBV19 to TRBJ2-7; D is perhaps TRBD1 (6 bases). Trimming removed 3 bases at V and 3 bases at J, with 18 bases between. The CDR3 is 16 residues long. Germline-derived CDR1 and CDR2 are LNHDA and SQIVND (reference sequence). CDR3 region: CASSILPSKGDYEQYF. The CDR3 bases are TGTGCCAGTAGTATCCTCCCTTCTAAGGGGGACTACGAGCAGTACTTC.

The CDR3 coding sequence is TGTGCCAGCAGTACCGGACGCCTGAAGACCCAGTACTTC. Translating gives CASSTGRLKTQYF. The V and J genes are TRBV6-1 and TRBJ2-5; D is undetermined. Germline V gene data show CDR1 as MNHNS and CDR2 as SASEGT. V shed 5 bases and J shed 6 bases, with 13 bases lying between them. The CDR3 covers 13 residues.

V is TRBV15 and J is TRBJ1-4; D is ambiguous. CDR1 LNHNV and CDR2 YYDKDF come from the germline V gene (reference sequence). Trimming pared 0 bases from V and 4 bases from J, leaving 9 bases between. This CDR3 is built from 15 residues. CDR3 region: CATSREVRVNEKLFF. In DNA, the CDR3 is TGTGCCACCAGCAGAGAAGTCCGAGTTAATGAAAAACTGTTTTTT. Full variable domain (rest looked up from reference TRBV15 and TRBJ1-4): DAMVIQNPRYQVTQFGKPVTLSCSQTLNHNVMYWYQQKSSQAPKLLFHYYDKDFNNEADTPDNFQSRRPNTSFCFLDIRSPGLGDTAMYLCATSREVRVNEKLFFGSGTQLSVL.

This clone was counted once. The chain joins TRBV5-1 to TRBJ1-2; D gene ambiguous. CDR1 is SGHRS and CDR2 is YFSETQ in the germline V gene. This CDR3 comprises 13 residues. Trimming removed 0 bases at V and 0 bases at J, with 3 bases between. The CDR3 here is CASSLDANYGYTF. In DNA, the CDR3 is TGCGCCAGCAGCTTGGATGCTAACTATGGCTACACCTTC.